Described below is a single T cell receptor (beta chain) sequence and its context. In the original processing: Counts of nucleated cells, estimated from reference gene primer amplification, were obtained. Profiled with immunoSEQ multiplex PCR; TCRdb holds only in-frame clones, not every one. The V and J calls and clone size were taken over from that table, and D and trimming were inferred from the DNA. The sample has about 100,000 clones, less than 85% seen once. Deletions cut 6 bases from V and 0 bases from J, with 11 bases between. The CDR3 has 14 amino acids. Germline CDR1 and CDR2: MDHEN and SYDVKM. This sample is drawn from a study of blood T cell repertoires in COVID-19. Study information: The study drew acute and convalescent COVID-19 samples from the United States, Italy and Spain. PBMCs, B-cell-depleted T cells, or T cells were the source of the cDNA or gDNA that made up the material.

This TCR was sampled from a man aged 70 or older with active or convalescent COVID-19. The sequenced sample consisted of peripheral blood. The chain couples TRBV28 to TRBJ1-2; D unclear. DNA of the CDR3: TGTGCCAGCAGCTATTGGAGAGCTAACTATGGCTACACCTTC. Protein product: CASSYWRANYGYTF.